This T cell receptor beta chain originates from a study of blood T cells in healthy people across ages. The overall study: Through template switching, about one barcoded beta molecule was captured per two T cells, as measured in model experiments.

This clonotype has only a few counts. Next came a second PCR, run for about 6 to 11 cycles, which used a sample-barcoded 5' primer along with a J-beta primer mix. Via MiXCR, TCRdb re-called the 5' RACE reads, giving one row per CDR3 protein. This table holds over a million distinct CDR3 sequences, more than 40% found once. The CDR3 totals 15 residues. CDR1 and CDR2 from the germline V gene are DFQATT and SNEGSKA (reference sequence). The V gene end was trimmed by 3 bases and the J gene end by 2 bases; junction bases not matched to a gene: 4. Donors each provided roughly 11 milliliters of peripheral blood.

The TCR comes from a woman aged 60-75 years in good health. V and J are TRBV20-1 and TRBJ2-1, with 10 positions matching TRBD2. Material for sequencing was blood. As DNA, the CDR3 is TGCAGTGCTAGGACTAGCGGGCGCCCCTACAATGAGCAGTTCTTC. Protein product: CSARTSGRPYNEQFF.